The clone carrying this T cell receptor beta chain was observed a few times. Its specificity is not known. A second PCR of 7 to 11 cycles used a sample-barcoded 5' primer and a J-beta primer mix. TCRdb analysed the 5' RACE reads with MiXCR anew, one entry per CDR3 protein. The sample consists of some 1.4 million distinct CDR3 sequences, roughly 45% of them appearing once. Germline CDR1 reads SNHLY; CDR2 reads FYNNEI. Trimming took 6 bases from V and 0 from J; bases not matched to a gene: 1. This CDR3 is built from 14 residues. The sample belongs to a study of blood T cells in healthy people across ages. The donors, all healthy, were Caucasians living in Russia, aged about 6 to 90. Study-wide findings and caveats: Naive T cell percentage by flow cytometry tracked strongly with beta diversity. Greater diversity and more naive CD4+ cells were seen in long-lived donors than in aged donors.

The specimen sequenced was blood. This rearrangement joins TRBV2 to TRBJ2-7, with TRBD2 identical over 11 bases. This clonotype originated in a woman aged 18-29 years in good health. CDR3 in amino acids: CASRGLAVSYEQYF. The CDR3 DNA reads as TGTGCCAGCAGGGGACTAGCGGTCTCCTACGAGCAGTACTTC.